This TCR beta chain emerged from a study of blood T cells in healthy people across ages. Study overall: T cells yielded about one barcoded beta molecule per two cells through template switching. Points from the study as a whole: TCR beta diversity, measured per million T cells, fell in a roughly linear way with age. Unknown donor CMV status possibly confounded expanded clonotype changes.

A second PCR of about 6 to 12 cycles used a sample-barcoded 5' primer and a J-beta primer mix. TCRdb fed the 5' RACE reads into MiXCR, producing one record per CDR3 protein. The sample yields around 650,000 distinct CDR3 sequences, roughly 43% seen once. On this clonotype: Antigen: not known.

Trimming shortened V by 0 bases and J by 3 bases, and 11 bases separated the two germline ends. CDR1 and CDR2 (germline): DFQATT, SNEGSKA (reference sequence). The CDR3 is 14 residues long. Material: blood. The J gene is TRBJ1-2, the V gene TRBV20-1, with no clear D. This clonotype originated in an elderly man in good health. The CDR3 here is CSAREATPDYGYTF. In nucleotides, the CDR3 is TGCAGTGCTAGAGAAGCGACGCCAGACTATGGCTACACCTTC.